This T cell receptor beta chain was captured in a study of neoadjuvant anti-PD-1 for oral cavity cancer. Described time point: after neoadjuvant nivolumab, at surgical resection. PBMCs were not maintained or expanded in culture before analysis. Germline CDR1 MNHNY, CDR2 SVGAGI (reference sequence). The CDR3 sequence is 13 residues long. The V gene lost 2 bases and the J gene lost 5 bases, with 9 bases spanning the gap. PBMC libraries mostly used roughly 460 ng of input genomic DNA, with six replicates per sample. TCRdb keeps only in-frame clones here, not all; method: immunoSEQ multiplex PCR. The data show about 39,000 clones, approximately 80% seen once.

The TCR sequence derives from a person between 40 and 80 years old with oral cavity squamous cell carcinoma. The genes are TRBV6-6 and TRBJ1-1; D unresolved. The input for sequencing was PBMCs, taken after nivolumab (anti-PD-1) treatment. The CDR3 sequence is CASSYRERTEAFF. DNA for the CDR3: TGTGCCAGCAGTTACAGAGAGAGGACTGAAGCTTTCTTT.